This passage covers 19 T cell receptor beta chains from one sample sequenced in a study of a mutant IDH1 vaccine in newly diagnosed glioma. Time point specified: baseline, week 1 (first vaccination visit). Regarding treatment: pre-vaccination baseline after standard-of-care therapy. The protocol was immunoSEQ multiplex PCR, while the TCRdb copy is restricted to in-frame clones and leaves out a portion. The sample contains tens of thousands of clones, just over 85% of which appear only once. The specimen was PBMCs, collected from a glioma patient treated with radiotherapy, temozolomide or both. All receptors come from a man aged 25 to 45 with glioma.

The chain joins TRBV21-1 to TRBJ1-1. TRBV21-1 is termed a pseudogene. The CDR3 is 19 amino acids. The CDR3 DNA is TGTGCCAGCAGCAACAGCCTAAACTCGGAGGGAATAGGTGAAACTGAAGCTTTCTTT. Protein product: CASSNSLNSEGIGETEAFF.

The chain links TRBV6-6 to TRBJ1-5; tentative D call: TRBD1 (5 bases). The CDR3 extends over 14 amino acids. Germline lookup yields CDR1 MNHNY and CDR2 SVGAGI (reference sequence). Trimming cost V 6 bases and J 5 bases, with 14 bases left between them. As DNA, the CDR3 is TGTGCCAGCAGCAGGACTGTGGGGGATCAGCCCCAGCATTTT. Translating it yields CASSRTVGDQPQHF.

The chain couples TRBV5-1 to TRBJ2-3; 10 bases match TRBD1. Germline V gives CDR1 SGHRS, CDR2 YFSETQ. The CDR3 totals 16 residues. The trim removed 3 bases at V and 7 bases at J, leaving 11 bases unmatched. As DNA, the CDR3 is TGCGCCAGCAGCTCCACAGGACAGGGGGAAGTAAATACGCAGTATTTT. Translating it yields CASSSTGQGEVNTQYF. Full variable domain (rest looked up from reference TRBV5-1 and TRBJ2-3): KAGVTQTPRYLIKTRGQQVTLSCSPISGHRSVSWYQQTPGQGLQFLFEYFSETQRNKGNFPGRFSGRQFSNSRSEMNVSTLELGDSALYLCASSSTGQGEVNTQYFGPGTRLTVL.

This clone has more than one count but fewer than ten. The chain carries TRBV4-1 and TRBJ1-5; 7 bases map to TRBD1. This CDR3 contains 14 residues. The germline CDR1 and CDR2 sequences are MGHRA and YSYEKL. With V trimmed by 4 bases and J by 2 bases, 2 bases remained unmatched. The CDR3 sequence: CASSRGTGNQPQHF. CDR3 sequence (DNA): TGCGCCAGCAGCCGAGGGACAGGCAATCAGCCCCAGCATTTT.

The chain joins TRBV2 to TRBJ1-1; 9 nucleotides line up with TRBD1. Germline V gene lookup returns CDR1 SNHLY and CDR2 FYNNEI. This CDR3 spans 12 amino acids. The J segment lost 7 bases and the V segment lost 11 bases, leaving 8 bases of the junction unmatched. Here the CDR3 reads CALAGQGVEAFF. The CDR3 coding sequence is TGTGCCTTGGCGGGACAGGGAGTTGAAGCTTTCTTT.

The rearrangement uses TRBV7-9 and TRBJ1-5, with D maybe TRBD1 (5 bases). The length of the CDR3 is 14 residues. V was pared by 1 base and J by 3 bases, with 7 bases between. From germline, CDR1 is SEHNR and CDR2 FQNEAQ (reference sequence). CDR3: CASSLGGDNQPQHF. CDR3 DNA: TGTGCCAGCAGCTTAGGGGGGGACAATCAGCCCCAGCATTTT.

The chain carries TRBV18 and TRBJ2-4; 7 bases are shared with TRBD1. CDR1 is KGHSH, CDR2 LQKENI, per germline. V gave up 3 bases and J gave up 0 bases; unmatched junction bases: 11. The CDR3 contains 18 residues. As DNA, the CDR3 is TGTGCCAGCTCACCTCAATTCGGGACAGCCGTAGCCAAAAACATTCAGTACTTC. Amino acid sequence: CASSPQFGTAVAKNIQYF.

The chain links TRBV25-1 to TRBJ1-1, with D possibly being TRBD1 (6 bases). The V gene lost 3 bases and the J gene lost 2 bases, with 13 bases spanning the gap. Germline-derived CDR1 and CDR2 are MGHDK and SYGVNS. The CDR3 sequence is 15 residues long. CDR3 bases: TGTGCCAGCAGTGACTTAGGACAGCTAAACACTGAAGCTTTCTTT. Translating it yields CASSDLGQLNTEAFF.

This clone was seen once. The V call is TRBV5-1, the J call TRBJ2-2; D is ambiguous. This CDR3 is 13 amino acids long. Germline CDR1 SGHRS, CDR2 YFSETQ. Deletions cut 0 bases from V and 7 bases from J, with 7 bases between. The CDR3 nucleotides are TGCGCCAGCAGCTTGGTGGGGAACGGGGAGCTGTTTTTT. Its translation is CASSLVGNGELFF.

The chain couples TRBV18 to TRBJ1-1, with D maybe TRBD1 (5 bases). CDR3 length: 14 amino acids. V gave up 0 bases and J gave up 0 bases, with 5 bases separating them. Per the germline V gene, CDR1 is KGHSH and CDR2 is LQKENI. The CDR3 spells CASSPPGVNTEAFF. CDR3 sequence (DNA): TGTGCCAGCTCACCACCGGGGGTGAACACTGAAGCTTTCTTT.

DNA of the CDR3: TGTGCCAGCAGAGTTAACTGGCAGGGAGGGGCTGAAGCTTTCTTT. Amino acid sequence: CASRVNWQGGAEAFF. The chain couples TRBV6-5 to TRBJ1-1; a weak D match, TRBD1 (5 bases). CDR1 and CDR2 (germline): MNHEY, SVGAGI. V was cut by 6 bases and J by 6 bases, with 20 bases left in between. The CDR3 has 15 amino acids.

V is TRBV11-2 and J is TRBJ1-2; 12 nucleotides line up with TRBD1. V dropped 5 bases and J dropped 4; count of bases not matched to a gene: 14. CDR1 is SGHAT, CDR2 FQNNGV, per germline. CDR3 length: 18 residues. CDR3: CASSPRDRGLVGGYGYTF. CDR3 nucleotides: TGTGCCAGCAGCCCCCGGGACAGGGGGCTAGTCGGCGGCTATGGCTACACCTTC. The whole variable domain, remainder taken from reference TRBV11-2 and TRBJ1-2, is EAGVAQSPRYKIIEKRQSVAFWCNPISGHATLYWYQQILGQGPKLLIQFQNNGVVDDSQLPKDRFSAERLKGVDSTLKIQPAKLEDSAVYLCASSPRDRGLVGGYGYTFGSGTRLTVV.

The genes are TRBV30 and TRBJ1-1, with D unresolved. CDR1 is GTSNPN and CDR2 is SVGIG in the germline V gene (reference sequence). With 0 bases removed from V and 0 bases from J, the gap between germline ends came to 5 bases. The CDR3 is 13 residues long. CDR3 amino acids: CAWSVQMNTEAFF. CDR3 nucleotides: TGTGCCTGGAGTGTTCAGATGAACACTGAAGCTTTCTTT.

This clone was seen just once. The J gene is TRBJ1-2, the V gene TRBV5-1; TRBD1 might be the D (5 bases). The CDR3 is made up of 15 amino acids. The V gene lost 4 bases and the J gene lost 4 bases, with 17 bases spanning the gap. The germline CDR1 and CDR2 sequences are SGHRS and YFSETQ. Here the CDR3 reads CASSPDLQGSYGYTF. The CDR3, as DNA: TGCGCCAGCAGCCCAGACTTGCAGGGCAGCTATGGCTACACCTTC.

This rearrangement joins TRBV5-1 to TRBJ2-1; 8 bases map to TRBD2. The V segment lost 4 bases and the J segment 3 bases; nucleotides outside the gene matches: 0. From germline, CDR1 is SGHRS and CDR2 YFSETQ. The CDR3 covers 13 residues. The CDR3 is CASSRGGYNEQFF. The CDR3 coding sequence is TGCGCCAGCAGCCGGGGGGGCTACAATGAGCAGTTCTTC.

The chain joins TRBV10-2 to TRBJ1-4, with D unresolved. There are 18 residues in the CDR3. Germline CDR1 reads WSHSY; CDR2 reads SAAADI. Trimming stripped 3 bases from V and 0 bases from J, with 17 bases between. The CDR3 protein is CASSDLSGGPATNEKLFF. DNA of the CDR3: TGCGCCAGCAGTGATCTATCGGGAGGGCCCGCAACTAATGAAAAACTGTTTTTT.

This clone was recorded once. The chain employs TRBV5-6 and TRBJ2-2; 10 bases match TRBD1. There are 17 residues in the CDR3. The ends lost 0 bases at V and 0 bases at J; junction bases unmatched: 2. The V gene's germline CDR1 is SGHDT and CDR2 YYEEEE. DNA of the CDR3: TGTGCCAGCAGCTTGGAGACAGGGGGCGCGAACACCGGGGAGCTGTTTTTT. Protein sequence: CASSLETGGANTGELFF.

The gene calls are TRBV6-5 and TRBJ1-1, with 9 bases identical to TRBD1. The CDR3 is 15 amino acids. From germline, CDR1 is MNHEY and CDR2 SVGAGI. V lost 7 bases and J lost 6; bases outside the gene matches: 12. CDR3 DNA: TGTGCCAGCACGAGCTGGGGACAGGGAAGGCCTGAAGCTTTCTTT. It encodes CASTSWGQGRPEAFF.

The genes are TRBV6-6 and TRBJ2-3, with TRBD1 matching over 7 bases. V lost 4 bases and J lost 11; bases outside the gene matches: 9. CDR1 MNHNY and CDR2 SVGAGI come from the germline V gene (reference sequence). The CDR3 length is 13 residues. The CDR3 sequence is CASSSEGQEKQYF. CDR3 in DNA: TGTGCCAGCAGTTCGGAAGGACAGGAAAAGCAGTATTTT.